A single sample gave rise to the 6 T cell receptor beta chains below, sequenced in a study of spatial heterogeneity in lung cancer. TCRdb re-called the 5' RACE reads with MiXCR, one entry per CDR3 protein. The sample carries around 7,700 distinct CDR3 sequences, less than 5.5% recorded once. Time point specified: sample taken at primary tumor resection. In each case, whole RNA from tumor, nontumor lung or frozen PBMC was sequenced unsorted. The sequencing here drew on normal lung tissue next to the tumor, taken at surgery. These receptors all come from a female donor with early-stage non-small cell lung cancer.

This clonotype is judged medium-sized. CDR3 sequence reads: CATSPGQGGYGYTF. CDR3 in DNA: TGTGCCACCTCCCCGGGACAGGGGGGCTATGGCTACACCTTC. The chain uses TRBV6-1 and TRBJ1-2, with TRBD1 matching 11 bases. The V gene end was trimmed by 10 bases and the J gene end by 4 bases; junction bases not matched to a gene: 8. Germline V gene lookup returns CDR1 MNHNS and CDR2 SASEGT. The CDR3 totals 14 residues.

This clonotype has ten or more counts. CDR3 nucleotide sequence: TGTGCCAGCAGCGTAGAGACAGAATCCTACGAGCAGTACTTC. Its translation is CASSVETESYEQYF. The genes are TRBV9 and TRBJ2-7, with D perhaps matching TRBD1 (5 bases). Germline CDR1 and CDR2: SGDLS and YYNGEE. The CDR3 is 14 residues long. Deletions cut 0 bases from V and 1 base from J, with 8 bases between.

By share of the sample, this clonotype is medium-sized (0.01 to 0.1%). The chain employs TRBV7-8 and TRBJ2-2; no definite D call. CDR1 and CDR2 from the germline V gene are SGHVS and FQNEAQ. The CDR3 has 13 residues. The V end was cut by 1 base, the J end by 6 bases, with 6 bases between. CDR3: CASSLVQAGELFF. In DNA, the CDR3 is TGTGCCAGCAGCTTAGTGCAGGCCGGGGAGCTGTTTTTT.

The chain employs TRBV7-9 and TRBJ2-5; D ambiguous. The germline gives CDR1 SEHNR, CDR2 FQNEAQ (reference sequence). V gave up 5 bases and J gave up 1 base, with 11 bases separating them. The CDR3 has 14 amino acids. The CDR3 sequence: CASSAGGSQETQYF. In DNA, the CDR3 is TGTGCCAGCAGCGCCGGTGGGTCCCAAGAGACCCAGTACTTC.

In its sample, this clonotype ranks as medium-sized. The V and J genes are TRBV6-2 or TRBV6-3 and TRBJ2-7; D might be TRBD1 (6 bases). CDR3 length: 11 amino acids. Germline V gene lookup returns CDR1 MNHEY and CDR2 SVGEGT. V was pared by 5 bases and J by 6 bases, with 8 bases between. CDR3 in amino acids: CASSQGTEQYF. In nucleotides, the CDR3 is TGTGCCAGCAGTCAGGGGACCGAGCAGTACTTC.

This clonotype was counted between two and nine times. The chain couples TRBV5-1 to TRBJ2-7; either TRBD1 or TRBD2 may supply D (5 bases each). The CDR3 is 15 amino acids. CDR1 and CDR2 (germline): SGHRS, YFSETQ. V was shortened by 0 bases and J by 0 bases, with 10 bases between the two germline ends. This chain's CDR3 is CASSLAPGSSYEQYF. CDR3 coding DNA: TGCGCCAGCAGCTTGGCCCCAGGGAGCTCCTACGAGCAGTACTTC.